This T cell receptor (beta chain) comes out of a study of CD8 T cells in ankylosing spondylitis. Regarding the study as a whole: Relatively scarce in peripheral blood, disease-linked clones were CD8+. About eight highly homologous variants made up a TCR beta motif that seemed to typify ankylosing spondylitis blood.

Construction of TCR beta libraries was performed using quantitative 5'-RACE with molecular barcodes. TCRdb reprocessed the 5' RACE reads with MiXCR, giving one entry per CDR3 protein. The table has 250,000 to 400,000 distinct CDR3 sequences, roughly 12% seen once. The CDR3 has 15 residues. Trimming left V 8 bases short and J 5 bases short, with 19 bases between. Looked up from germline, CDR1 is SGHVS and CDR2 is FQNEAQ. Points on this clonotype: Its matching antigen is unknown.

The sequence came from a female donor with ankylosing spondylitis or in good health (not recorded which). Material for sequencing was blood, either unsorted or a sorted T cell fraction (not recorded which). The chain employs TRBV7-8 and TRBJ2-1; D might be TRBD1 or TRBD2, each matching 5 bases. The CDR3 here is CASSPGRGRNNEQFF. CDR3 in DNA: TGTGCCAGCTCCCCGGGCCGGGGCCGTAACAATGAGCAGTTCTTC.